A selection of T cell receptor beta chains follows, all from one sample in a study of T cell repertoires in cytomegalovirus infection. For these receptors, no antigen is known. TCRdb re-analysed the reads in MiXCR, keeping a single row per CDR3 protein. This sample has nearly 700,000 distinct CDR3 sequences, with 30% to 35% found just once. Sequenced material: cultured PBMCs, taken from culture after CMV antigen stimulation. These receptors originate from a human donor in good health (CMV status not recorded). Some clones in this sample may be carry-over from other donors' samples. Both conserved end residues are part of each CDR3. Each record gives: D gene, J gene, clone size, V gene, CDR3 protein, CDR3 DNA. D genes are given only for firm matches. Where a row states a size, it is once, few, many or the class of an expanded clone; other rows omit it.

D: -
J: TRBJ2-1
size: -
V: TRBV19
CDR3: CASTQPWATEQFF
DNA: TGTGCCAGTACCCAACCCTGGGCGACTGAGCAGTTCTTC

D: TRBD1
J: TRBJ2-5
size: -
V: TRBV5-1
CDR3: CASSPTGRQETQYF
DNA: TGTGCCAGCAGCCCGACAGGGCGGCAAGAGACCCAGTACTTC

D: TRBD2
J: TRBJ2-3
size: many
V: TRBV7-2
CDR3: CASSFRRLAGTDTQYF
DNA: TGTGCCAGCAGCTTTCGAAGACTAGCGGGAACAGATACGCAGTATTTT

D: TRBD2
J: TRBJ2-1
size: few
V: TRBV7-6
CDR3: CASSLLGLAATEQFF
DNA: TGTGCCAGCAGCTTACTGGGACTAGCGGCAACGGAGCAGTTCTTC

D: TRBD1
J: TRBJ2-1
size: few
V: TRBV7-9
CDR3: CASISLGTEEQFF
DNA: TGTGCCAGCATCTCATTGGGGACAGAGGAGCAGTTCTTC

D: -
J: TRBJ2-7
size: -
V: TRBV7-2
CDR3: CASSPKWGTRNEDEQYF
DNA: TGTGCCAGCAGCCCAAAGTGGGGAACCCGGAACGAGGACGAGCAGTACTTC

D: -
J: TRBJ2-7
size: -
V: TRBV27
CDR3: CASSPLGDYEQYF
DNA: TGTGCCAGCAGTCCCCTTGGGGACTACGAGCAGTACTTC

D: TRBD2
J: TRBJ2-3
size: many
V: TRBV7-2
CDR3: CASSLVAGGYSTDTQYF
DNA: TGTGCCAGCAGCTTAGTGGCGGGGGGATACAGCACAGATACGCAGTATTTT

D: -
J: TRBJ1-1
size: few
V: TRBV28
CDR3: CASSLSGIFFAEAFF
DNA: TGTGCCAGCAGTTTGTCCGGGATCTTTTTCGCTGAAGCTTTCTTT

D: -
J: TRBJ2-1
size: few
V: TRBV6-6
CDR3: CASAKGSNEQFF
DNA: TGTGCCAGCGCGAAGGGCAGCAATGAGCAGTTCTTC

D: -
J: TRBJ1-6
size: -
V: TRBV4-1
CDR3: CASSPYRGQSGSPLHF
DNA: TGCGCCAGCAGCCCCTACCGGGGTCAGAGCGGATCACCCCTCCACTTT

D: -
J: TRBJ2-1
size: -
V: TRBV28
CDR3: CAGDSTGQGQFF
DNA: TGTGCCGGCGACTCAACCGGTCAGGGGCAGTTCTTC

D: TRBD1
J: TRBJ2-1
size: few
V: TRBV5-1
CDR3: CASSERQGRREQFF
DNA: TGCGCCAGCAGCGAACGACAGGGCCGGAGGGAGCAGTTCTTC

D: TRBD2
J: TRBJ2-3
size: -
V: TRBV11-2
CDR3: CASSSPGTITDTQYF
DNA: TGTGCCAGCAGCTCCCCGGGGACTATCACAGATACGCAGTATTTT

D: -
J: TRBJ2-3
size: -
V: TRBV29-1
CDR3: CSVDAGTDTQYF
DNA: TGCAGCGTGGACGCAGGCACAGATACGCAGTATTTT

D: -
J: TRBJ1-2
size: -
V: TRBV12-3/TRBV12-4
CDR3: CASRRTAFNYGYTF
DNA: TGTGCCAGCAGGAGGACAGCTTTTAACTATGGCTACACCTTC

D: TRBD2
J: TRBJ2-2
size: -
V: TRBV20-1
CDR3: CSARDGLAGTGELFF
DNA: TGCAGTGCTAGAGATGGACTAGCGGGTACCGGGGAGCTGTTTTTT

D: -
J: TRBJ1-1
size: -
V: TRBV7-9
CDR3: CASSLVRLKRDGEAFF
DNA: TGTGCCAGCAGCTTAGTGCGGTTGAAACGGGACGGTGAAGCTTTCTTT

D: -
J: TRBJ1-2
size: few
V: TRBV6-2/TRBV6-3
CDR3: CASVLNPGEKDPGYTF
DNA: TGTGCCAGCGTATTAAATCCGGGGGAGAAAGATCCTGGCTACACCTTC

D: TRBD1
J: TRBJ1-6
size: -
V: TRBV7-2
CDR3: CASSQGAAGNSPLHF
DNA: TGTGCCAGCAGCCAGGGGGCGGCGGGGAATTCACCCCTCCACTTT